Sequencing of this TCR beta chain was carried out in a study of cytomegalovirus exposure and HLA in healthy donors. Study observations and caveats: Most CMV-associated TCR beta chains were later found to appear HLA-restricted.

There are 16 residues in the CDR3. CDR1 GTSNPN and CDR2 SVGIG come from the germline V gene (reference sequence). The V gene end was trimmed by 4 bases and the J gene end by 4 bases; junction bases not matched to a gene: 14. PCR primers comprised 60 Vbeta and 13 Jbeta primers. Clones were read by immunoSEQ multiplex PCR, and TCRdb kept only the in-frame ones, dropping some. The data show approximately 60,000 clones, 70% to 85% seen once. A note on this clone: Its antigen is currently unknown.

J is TRBJ1-2 and V is TRBV30, with 8 bases matching TRBD1. This TCR came from a man aged 25-40 years in good health and CMV-seronegative. Material: PBMCs. CDR3 loop: CAWTMTGEKGGYGYTF. CDR3 in DNA: TGTGCCTGGACCATGACAGGGGAAAAAGGAGGCTATGGCTACACCTTC.